This T cell receptor beta chain was identified during a study of post-analysis software for immune sequencing data. Study-wide results and caveats: Normalized Chao1 diversity was significantly lower in multiple sclerosis patients than in controls. Patients showed TRBV5-6, TRBV5-1 and TRBV20-1 among about five TRBV segments more frequent than in controls.

Germline V gene sequence: CDR1 MNHNS, CDR2 SASEGT. Between the trimmed V and J ends, which lost 8 bases and 2 bases, there was a span of 13 bases. The CDR3 is 13 amino acids. The authors incorporated unique molecular identifiers into the TCR beta cDNA libraries. TCRdb analysed the PCR reads with MiXCR anew, one entry per CDR3 protein. The sample records 750,000 to 950,000 distinct CDR3 sequences, just over 45% being singletons. A note on this clonotype: Its cognate antigen is unknown.

Sequenced input: blood. This TCR was sampled from a girl aged 10-17 years with multiple sclerosis. The gene calls are TRBV6-1 and TRBJ2-7, with D perhaps matching TRBD1 (5 bases). The chain's CDR3 is CASRMTVPYEQYF. CDR3 nucleotide sequence: TGTGCCAGCCGAATGACAGTTCCCTACGAGCAGTACTTC.